This T cell receptor (beta chain) was obtained from a study of CD8+ T cells in alopecia areata. Study summary: The drug, oral tofacitinib, was given to treated patients at 5 to 10 mg twice daily. It was 6 to 18 months of tofacitinib, and then there were 6 months off drug.

The CDR3 runs to 11 residues. Germline loops: CDR1 SQVTM, CDR2 ANQGSEA. Trimming pared 5 bases from V and 6 bases from J, leaving 10 bases between. Obtained from alopecia areata patients were lesional scalp punch biopsies along with peripheral blood. RNA was extracted and reverse transcribed into cDNA as the sequencing template. Data came from immunoSEQ multiplex PCR; TCRdb stores just in-frame clones and leaves some out. The sample lists some 180,000 clones, 63% occurring once. This clone was observed a single time. The chain links TRBV29-1 to TRBJ1-1, with D perhaps TRBD1 (6 bases). The source material was CD4+ T cells sorted from blood, sampled at week 0. This clonotype was sampled from a human donor with alopecia areata. This CDR3 is CSVRQAPEAFF. For the CDR3, the DNA is TGCAGCGTTCGACAGGCCCCTGAAGCTTTCTTT.